This T cell receptor (beta chain) appears in the sequencing data of a study of CD8 T cells in ankylosing spondylitis. The V and J ends lost 4 bases and 0 bases respectively, with 13 bases between them. Germline V gene sequence: CDR1 SGHRS, CDR2 YFSETQ. The CDR3 covers 15 residues. TCRdb fed the 5' RACE reads into MiXCR, producing one record per CDR3 protein. The data contain roughly 280,000 distinct CDR3 sequences, 15% to 20% of them seen just once; the ten biggest clones take up 7.8%. This clonotype originated in a male donor with ankylosing spondylitis or in good health (not recorded which). The chain joins TRBV5-1 to TRBJ2-5; D ambiguous. Sequencing was carried out using blood, either unsorted or a sorted T cell fraction (not recorded which). In DNA, the CDR3 is TGCGCCAGCAGCGGGGTTTTGGAGTACCAAGAGACCCAGTACTTC. Translated, it gives CASSGVLEYQETQYF.